A single sample is the source of the 32 T cell receptor beta chains below, sequenced in a study of OX40 agonist ivuxolimab in advanced cancers. Sequencing was performed with immunoSEQ multiplex PCR; in TCRdb, only in-frame clones are kept and a portion is missing. The table includes approximately 55,000 clones, roughly nine tenths detected once. The starting material was CD4+ or CD8+ T cells sorted from blood, obtained in a trial of the OX40 agonist ivuxolimab. These receptors all come from an adult with an advanced solid tumor such as melanoma, head and neck, liver or kidney cancer.

V is TRBV6-1 and J is TRBJ2-7; 9 nucleotides line up with TRBD2. Trimming took 2 bases from V and 0 from J; bases not matched to a gene: 2. Germline V gene lookup returns CDR1 MNHNS and CDR2 SASEGT. This CDR3 spans 15 amino acids. For the CDR3, the DNA is TGTGCCAGCAGTGAATTTAGCGGGAGCTCCTACGAGCAGTACTTC. Amino acid sequence: CASSEFSGSSYEQYF.

This clone was counted a single time. The chain employs TRBV30 and TRBJ1-5, with D possibly being TRBD1 (5 bases). V lost 3 bases, J lost 3 bases, and 12 bases lay in between. Germline loops: CDR1 GTSNPN, CDR2 SVGIG (reference sequence). The CDR3 covers 14 residues. CDR3 loop: CAWSGGGFNQPQHF. DNA for the CDR3: TGTGCCTGGAGCGGCGGGGGGTTCAATCAGCCCCAGCATTTT. Drawing the rest from reference TRBV30 and TRBJ1-5, the complete variable domain is SQTIHQWPATLVQPVGSPLSLECTVEGTSNPNLYWYRQAAGRGLQLLFYSVGIGQISSEVPQNLSASRPQDRQFILSSKKLLLSDSGFYLCAWSGGGFNQPQHFGDGTRLSIL.

The chain recombines TRBV10-3 with TRBJ2-1, with 7 bases lining up with TRBD2. Losses at the gene ends were 3 bases for V and 4 bases for J; bases not matched to a gene: 9. The CDR3 is made up of 16 amino acids. The germline V gene has CDR1 ENHRY and CDR2 SYGVKD. The DNA of the CDR3 is TGTGCCATCAGTGAAACGGCGGGAGCGACGTACAATGAGCAGTTCTTC. Translating it yields CAISETAGATYNEQFF.

CDR3 sequence reads: CASSTLAGGRGEQFF. The CDR3 nucleotides are TGTGCCAGCAGCACCCTAGCGGGAGGGCGAGGTGAGCAGTTCTTC. The chain carries TRBV6-4 and TRBJ2-1; 12 bases map to TRBD2. CDR3 length equals 15 residues. The V and J ends lost 6 bases and 9 bases, in that order; junction bases with no gene match: 9. Germline CDR1 MRHNA, CDR2 SNTAGT.

This chain links TRBV2 with TRBJ2-7; D gene uncertain. V was trimmed by 4 bases and J by 3 bases, leaving 13 bases between them. The CDR3 has 14 residues. Germline CDR1 is SNHLY and CDR2 is FYNNEI. The CDR3 sequence: CASSAQGYNYEQYF. The CDR3 region has the DNA TGTGCCAGCAGTGCTCAAGGGTACAACTACGAGCAGTACTTC.

This CDR3 reads CASSYGRERNEQYF. The CDR3 nucleotides read TGTGCCAGCAGTTACGGGCGGGAGAGGAACGAGCAGTACTTC. The chain uses TRBV6-6 and TRBJ2-7, with TRBD2 matching over 7 bases. The CDR3 sequence is 14 residues long. CDR1 is MNHNY and CDR2 is SVGAGI in the germline V gene (reference sequence). V was pared by 2 bases and J by 5 bases, with 6 bases of the junction left unmatched.

This clone has only one observation. The CDR3 loop is CSVVRGSSYNEQFF. The CDR3 DNA is TGCAGCGTTGTTCGTGGGAGTTCCTACAATGAGCAGTTCTTC. V and J are TRBV29-1 and TRBJ2-1, with D perhaps matching TRBD2 (5 bases). Trimming removed 4 bases at V and 1 base at J, with 11 bases between. Germline loops: CDR1 SQVTM, CDR2 ANQGSEA. This CDR3 region has 14 residues.

The CDR3 nucleotides are TGTGCCAGCAAGCCAGAGAGCTCCTACAATGAGCAGTTCTTC. The encoded protein is CASKPESSYNEQFF. The genes are TRBV6-6 and TRBJ2-1, with no clear D. The germline CDR1 and CDR2 sequences are MNHNY and SVGAGI (reference sequence). V was trimmed by 7 bases and J by 0 bases, leaving 10 bases between them. CDR3 size: 14 residues.

This sequence joins TRBV6-1 and TRBJ2-6; maybe TRBD1 (6 bases). Trimming stripped 2 bases from V and 2 bases from J, with 16 bases between. Per the germline V gene, CDR1 is MNHNS and CDR2 is SASEGT. The CDR3 sequence is 18 residues long. CDR3 nucleotides: TGTGCCAGCAGTGAATTTCAGGGGCGGGTTGCTGGGGCCAACGTCCTGACTTTC. This encodes CASSEFQGRVAGANVLTF.

The chain uses TRBV7-6 and TRBJ2-3, with 14 bases aligning to TRBD2. Losses at the gene ends were 1 base for V and 3 bases for J; bases not matched to a gene: 3. Germline V gene sequence: CDR1 SGHVS, CDR2 FNYEAQ. The CDR3 sequence is 17 residues long. The CDR3 loop is CASSLGLAGGPTDTQYF. In DNA, the CDR3 is TGTGCCAGCAGCTTAGGACTAGCGGGAGGGCCGACAGATACGCAGTATTTT.

V gene TRBV5-4 combines with J gene TRBJ2-2; TRBD1 agrees at 8 bases. V was clipped by 5 bases and J by 8 bases; unmatched bases: 2. The CDR3 sequence is 12 residues long. Germline CDR1 is SGHNT and CDR2 is YYREEE (reference sequence). The CDR3 region has the DNA TGTGCCAGCAGACGGGACAGGGGGGAGCTGTTTTTT. Its translation is CASRRDRGELFF.

The chain uses TRBV28 and TRBJ2-1; TRBD2 aligns across 7 bases. The junction had 11 bases not matched to a gene; V was cut back by 7 bases and J by 5 bases. Germline V gene lookup returns CDR1 MDHEN and CDR2 SYDVKM. CDR3 length: 15 amino acids. Written as DNA, the CDR3 is TGTGCCAGCACCCCGGTTAGCGGGTCTAACAATGAGCAGTTCTTC. Amino acids: CASTPVSGSNNEQFF.

V gene TRBV6-6 combines with J gene TRBJ2-4; D not resolved. The V and J ends lost 9 bases and 1 base respectively, with 10 bases between them. Germline CDR1 and CDR2: MNHNY and SVGAGI (reference sequence). This CDR3 is built from 13 residues. The CDR3 DNA sequence: TGTGCCAGTAGAGGTGGGGCCAAAAACATTCAGTACTTC. It translates to CASRGGAKNIQYF.

This chain connects TRBV7-9 to TRBJ2-7; 13 positions agree with TRBD2. CDR3 length equals 19 residues. V trimming: 1 base; J trimming: 4 bases; junction bases outside the gene matches: 13. Germline-derived CDR1 and CDR2 are SEHNR and FQNEAQ (reference sequence). The CDR3 loop reads CASSLVWSGTSGNRYEQYF. The DNA of the CDR3 is TGTGCCAGCAGCTTAGTTTGGTCCGGGACTAGCGGGAATCGTTACGAGCAGTACTTC.

This clone was counted a few times. The gene calls are TRBV28 and TRBJ2-3; D possibly corresponds to TRBD1 (7 bases). Germline V CDR1 and CDR2: MDHEN, SYDVKM. The CDR3 length is 15 residues. The V gene lost 6 bases and the J gene lost 4 bases, with 17 bases spanning the gap. The CDR3: CASSQGWRGPDTQYF. The CDR3 DNA is TGTGCCAGCAGCCAAGGGTGGAGGGGGCCAGATACGCAGTATTTT.

The chain is built from TRBV6-5 and TRBJ2-7; TRBD1 agrees at 7 bases. Trimming at V came to 0 bases and at J to 6 bases, leaving 2 bases not matched to a gene. Per the germline V gene, CDR1 is MNHEY and CDR2 is SVGAGI. The CDR3 consists of 13 residues. CDR3 protein: CASSYSTGPEQYF. DNA of the CDR3: TGTGCCAGCAGTTACTCGACAGGGCCCGAGCAGTACTTC.

The V gene is TRBV7-1, the J gene TRBJ2-7, with TRBD2 as a possible D gene (6 bases). TRBV7-1 is assigned to the ORF class and has an uncertain function. V gave up 4 bases and J gave up 0 bases, with 10 bases separating them. The CDR3 extends over 14 amino acids. The CDR3: CASSLEEGSYEQYF. In nucleotides, the CDR3 is TGTGCCAGCAGCTTAGAGGAGGGCTCCTACGAGCAGTACTTC.

The chain couples TRBV5-8 to TRBJ2-3; the match to TRBD1 covers 8 bases. The V gene end was trimmed by 4 bases and the J gene end by 3 bases; junction bases not matched to a gene: 7. The germline V gene encodes CDR1 SGHTS and CDR2 YDEGEE. The CDR3 extends over 15 amino acids. CDR3 residues: CASSLRTGQTDTQYF. DNA of the CDR3: TGTGCCAGCAGCCTGCGGACAGGGCAGACAGATACGCAGTATTTT.

The rearrangement links TRBV7-9 to TRBJ1-2, with D possibly being TRBD1 (5 bases). Deletions cut 1 base from V and 6 bases from J, with 15 bases between. CDR1 is SEHNR, CDR2 FQNEAQ, per germline (reference sequence). The CDR3 extends over 15 amino acids. The chain's CDR3 is CASSLEVPGTHGYTF. The CDR3 region has the DNA TGTGCCAGCAGCTTAGAGGTCCCAGGGACCCATGGCTACACCTTC. The full variable domain, with the rest looked up from reference TRBV7-9 and TRBJ1-2, is DTGVSQNPRHKITKRGQNVTFRCDPISEHNRLYWYRQTLGQGPEFLTYFQNEAQLEKSRLLSDRFSAERPKGSFSTLEIQRTEQGDSAMYLCASSLEVPGTHGYTFGSGTRLTVV.

This chain joins TRBV5-1 and TRBJ2-7, with 7 bases identical to TRBD2. The V segment lost 2 bases and the J segment 2 bases; nucleotides outside the gene matches: 4. The germline gives CDR1 SGHRS, CDR2 YFSETQ. The CDR3 sequence is 14 residues long. DNA for the CDR3: TGCGCCAGCAGCTTTGGCGGGAGCCCCTACGAGCAGTACTTC. It yields the protein CASSFGGSPYEQYF.

The chain uses TRBV19 and TRBJ1-6, with 9 bases fitting TRBD1. Per the germline V gene, CDR1 is LNHDA and CDR2 is SQIVND (reference sequence). The CDR3 extends over 15 amino acids. The J segment lost 7 bases and the V segment lost 8 bases, leaving 9 bases of the junction unmatched. The CDR3 DNA sequence: TGTGCCAGTTCCCTAGGACAGGGGAGAAATTCACCCCTCCACTTT. The encoded protein is CASSLGQGRNSPLHF.

The CDR3 region is CASSFLSGSLAATYF. In DNA, the CDR3 is TGTGCCAGCAGTTTCCTCTCCGGTTCACTAGCGGCCACCTACTTC. This chain links TRBV27 with TRBJ2-7, with TRBD2 matching over 8 bases. From germline, CDR1 is MNHEY and CDR2 SMNVEV (reference sequence). The CDR3 has 15 residues. With 3 bases clipped from V and 13 bases from J, the junction kept 17 bases outside the gene matches.

CDR3 nucleotide sequence: TGCGCCAGCCCGCGGGGGGGGACGGACACGAGCGAGCAGTACTTC. Translation gives CASPRGGTDTSEQYF. The chain links TRBV23-1 to TRBJ2-7; 9 bases align to TRBD2. TRBV23-1 is given ORF status, its function remaining uncertain. V trimming: 8 bases; J trimming: 6 bases; junction bases outside the gene matches: 14. The CDR3 totals 15 residues.

The rearrangement uses TRBV19 and TRBJ2-3; 8 nucleotides match TRBD2. This CDR3 has 15 amino acids. J was trimmed by 2 bases and V by 3 bases; bases with no gene match: 4. CDR1 and CDR2 (germline): LNHDA, SQIVND (reference sequence). DNA for the CDR3: TGTGCCAGTAGTATCCTAGCGGGTTTCACAGATACGCAGTATTTT. It yields the protein CASSILAGFTDTQYF.

The J gene is TRBJ2-1, the V gene TRBV11-2; TRBD2 matches 8 bases. The CDR3 consists of 14 residues. Germline CDR1 reads SGHAT; CDR2 reads FQNNGV. J was trimmed by 9 bases and V by 6 bases; bases with no gene match: 10. The CDR3 loop reads CASRRGAGAREQFF. In DNA form, the CDR3 reads TGTGCCAGCAGGAGGGGAGCGGGAGCTCGTGAGCAGTTCTTC. Drawing the rest from reference TRBV11-2 and TRBJ2-1, the complete variable domain is EAGVAQSPRYKIIEKRQSVAFWCNPISGHATLYWYQQILGQGPKLLIQFQNNGVVDDSQLPKDRFSAERLKGVDSTLKIQPAKLEDSAVYLCASRRGAGAREQFFGPGTRLTVL.

The chain has TRBV4-1 and TRBJ1-1; tentative D call: TRBD1 (5 bases). Germline V gives CDR1 MGHRA, CDR2 YSYEKL. The CDR3 is made up of 18 amino acids. Trimming cost V 2 bases and J 5 bases, with 24 bases left between them. The CDR3 DNA follows: TGCGCCAGCAGCCAAATCACGAGATCTCACCGCGGGGGTACTGAAGCTTTCTTT. It specifies CASSQITRSHRGGTEAFF.

This clone has at least ten counts. The J gene is TRBJ2-1, the V gene TRBV6-4; D may be TRBD2 (5 bases). Germline CDR1 reads MRHNA; CDR2 reads SNTAGT. CDR3 size: 14 residues. V lost 3 bases, J lost 4 bases, and 10 bases lay in between. The CDR3 loop is CASSEQAEYNEQFF. In DNA form, the CDR3 reads TGTGCCAGCAGTGAGCAAGCGGAGTACAATGAGCAGTTCTTC.

V and J are TRBV5-4 and TRBJ1-5, with 10 bases identical to TRBD1. The CDR3 extends over 17 amino acids. Trimming removed 4 bases from V and 4 bases from J; junction bases left unmatched: 11. The germline gives CDR1 SGHNT, CDR2 YYREEE (reference sequence). In DNA form, the CDR3 reads TGTGCCAGCAGCATAGGTCCGGGACAGGGGAATAATCAGCCCCAGCATTTT. Residues: CASSIGPGQGNNQPQHF.

V and J are TRBV6-1 and TRBJ1-5; 7 bases map to TRBD1. Germline trimming cut 3 bases from V and 9 bases from J; bases unmatched to any gene: 8. The CDR3 length is 14 residues. The germline CDR1 and CDR2 sequences are MNHNS and SASEGT. For the CDR3, the DNA is TGTGCCAGCAGTGAGCTCGACAGGGACCGGCCCCAGCATTTT. Translating gives CASSELDRDRPQHF.

In nucleotides, the CDR3 is TGCGCCAGCAGCCAAAACGGACTAGCGGGTCCCGCGAACACCGGGGAGCTGTTTTTT. Its translation: CASSQNGLAGPANTGELFF. The V gene is TRBV4-1, the J gene TRBJ2-2; TRBD2 agrees at 11 bases. Germline trimming cut 2 bases from V and 0 bases from J; bases unmatched to any gene: 8. CDR3 length: 19 residues. CDR1 is MGHRA and CDR2 is YSYEKL in the germline V gene.

The rearrangement links TRBV6-6 to TRBJ2-2; the D call may be TRBD1 or TRBD2 (6 bases each). This CDR3 comprises 13 residues. Deletions cut 11 bases from V and 4 bases from J, with 14 bases between. The V gene's germline CDR1 is MNHNY and CDR2 SVGAGI (reference sequence). The CDR3 spells CAVRGPGTGELFF. The CDR3 DNA sequence: TGTGCCGTCCGGGGGCCGGGCACCGGGGAGCTGTTTTTT.

The V gene is TRBV5-5, the J gene TRBJ1-5, with a possible D match to TRBD1 (5 bases). Germline V gene data show CDR1 as SGHKS and CDR2 as YYEKEE (reference sequence). This CDR3 has 16 amino acids. Trimming cost V 0 bases and J 0 bases, with 10 bases left between them. The CDR3 is CASSLGGDYSNQPQHF. In DNA, the CDR3 is TGTGCCAGCAGCTTGGGTGGGGACTATAGCAATCAGCCCCAGCATTTT. The full variable domain, with the rest looked up from reference TRBV5-5 and TRBJ1-5, is DAGVTQSPTHLIKTRGQQVTLRCSPISGHKSVSWYQQVLGQGPQFIFQYYEKEERGRGNFPDRFSARQFPNYSSELNVNALLLGDSALYLCASSLGGDYSNQPQHFGDGTRLSIL.